The T cell receptor beta chain under discussion was sequenced for a study of blood T cell repertoires in COVID-19 (dated by TCRdb to 2020 to 2022). Regarding the research as a whole: Samples from collaborators originated in the United States, Italy and Spain and spanned both the acute and convalescent phases of COVID-19. The material from the prospective study consisted of cDNA or gDNA derived from T cells, B-cell-depleted T cells, or PBMCs. Deeply sampled blood TCRbeta repertoires from subjects exposed to, actively infected with, or recovered from COVID-19 were included in the dataset. A freely available public database, intended as a resource for researchers studying the immune response to SARS-CoV-2, is where the repertoires were released. The samples were drawn from the first 160 participants of the ongoing ImmuneRACE study and from 1,254 subjects provided by 6 global collaborators. Sample metadata almost always included a de-identified subject ID, COVID-19 status, age in years and sex. HLA class I and class II types, where available, came from metadata supplied by the sample provider rather than from assay-based typing.

Looking up the germline V gene yields CDR1 MNHNS and CDR2 SASEGT. V sheds 1 base and J sheds 3 bases, leaving 7 bases between their ends. Measured from the cysteine to the valine, the CDR3 is 13 residues long. Just CDR3 DNA is preserved here, 39 bases in frame from base 1. What the study reported, not specific to this receptor: Clinical and demographic metadata were provided uncurated, with the amount varying by source and participant.

The immunoSEQ Assay, a bias-controlled multiplex PCR, was used to amplify TCRbeta CDR3 regions from genomic DNA. Per the original workflow: Nucleated cell counts per sample were estimated from amplification of reference gene primers within the assay. Sequence reads were collapsed and filtered to measure the absolute abundance of every unique TCRbeta CDR3 rearrangement. Productive Simpson clonality was computed per sample as the square root of Simpson's diversity index over productive rearrangements. Not all clones reach the TCRdb copy of this immuneACCESS table, which keeps in-frame sequences only. Checked studies attribute under half of the gap to unresolved V genes and leave the rest unexplained. Clone size and V and J calls were adopted from that table, with D and trimming inferred from the DNA. Counted in this sample were tens of thousands of clones; approximately 80% of them appeared once. The biggest ten clones account for under 20% of the sample.

Each collaborating institution followed its own protocols to collect whole blood in K2EDTA tubes. For TCRbeta analysis, collaborators shipped samples as frozen whole blood, isolated PBMCs, or DNA extracted from either of those sample types. Remarks on this clone: What antigen it recognizes has not been identified. No per-base quality is available; no much larger clone lies one base away.

Specimen: peripheral blood. The rearrangement combines TRBV6-1 with TRBJ2-7, with the D gene not confidently named. This sequence originates from a woman in her sixties or seventies with acute or convalescent COVID-19. In nucleotide form, the sequence is TGTGCCAGCAGTGAAGATCCTCTCTACGAGCAGTACGTC. Translated, this gives CASSEDPLYEQYV.